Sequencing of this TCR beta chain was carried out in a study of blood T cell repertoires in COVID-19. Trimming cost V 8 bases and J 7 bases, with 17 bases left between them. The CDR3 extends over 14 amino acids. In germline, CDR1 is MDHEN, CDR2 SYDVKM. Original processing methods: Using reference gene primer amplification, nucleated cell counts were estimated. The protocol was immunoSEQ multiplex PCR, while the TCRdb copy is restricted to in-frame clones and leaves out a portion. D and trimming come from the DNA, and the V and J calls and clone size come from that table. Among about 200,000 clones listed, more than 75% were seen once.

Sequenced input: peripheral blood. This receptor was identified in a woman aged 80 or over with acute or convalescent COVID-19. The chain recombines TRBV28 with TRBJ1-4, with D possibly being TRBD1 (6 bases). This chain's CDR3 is CASVQGLGPEKLFF. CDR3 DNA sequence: TGTGCCAGCGTTCAGGGGCTCGGTCCTGAAAAACTGTTTTTT.